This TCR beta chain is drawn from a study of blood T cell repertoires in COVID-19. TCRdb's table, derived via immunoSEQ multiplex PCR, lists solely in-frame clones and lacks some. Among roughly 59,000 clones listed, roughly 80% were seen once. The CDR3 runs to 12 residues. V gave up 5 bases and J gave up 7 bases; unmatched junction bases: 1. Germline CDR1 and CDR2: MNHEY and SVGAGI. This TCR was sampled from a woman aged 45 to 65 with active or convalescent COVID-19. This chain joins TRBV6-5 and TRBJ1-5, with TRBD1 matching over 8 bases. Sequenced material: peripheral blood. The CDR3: CASSRQGQPQHF. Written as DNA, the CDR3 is TGTGCCAGCAGTCGACAGGGGCAGCCCCAGCATTTT.